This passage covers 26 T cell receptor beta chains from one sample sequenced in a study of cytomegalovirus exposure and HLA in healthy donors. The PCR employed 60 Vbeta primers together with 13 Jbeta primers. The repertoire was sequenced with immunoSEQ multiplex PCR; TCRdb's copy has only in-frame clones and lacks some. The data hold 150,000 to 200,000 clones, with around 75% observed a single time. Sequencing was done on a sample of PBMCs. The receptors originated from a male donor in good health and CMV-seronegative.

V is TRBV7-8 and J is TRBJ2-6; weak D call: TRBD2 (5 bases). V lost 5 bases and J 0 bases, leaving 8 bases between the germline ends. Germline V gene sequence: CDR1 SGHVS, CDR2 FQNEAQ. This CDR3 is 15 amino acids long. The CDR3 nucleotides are TGTGCCAGCAGCACTAGTCTCTCTGGGGCCAACGTCCTGACTTTC. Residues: CASSTSLSGANVLTF.

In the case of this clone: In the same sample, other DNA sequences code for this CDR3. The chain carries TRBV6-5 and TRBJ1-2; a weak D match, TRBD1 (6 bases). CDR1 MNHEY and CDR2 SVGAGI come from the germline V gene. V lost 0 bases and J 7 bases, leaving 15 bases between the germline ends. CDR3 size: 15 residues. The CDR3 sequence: CASSYSGQGIGGYTF. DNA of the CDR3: TGTGCCAGCAGTTACTCAGGGCAGGGGATCGGTGGCTACACCTTC.

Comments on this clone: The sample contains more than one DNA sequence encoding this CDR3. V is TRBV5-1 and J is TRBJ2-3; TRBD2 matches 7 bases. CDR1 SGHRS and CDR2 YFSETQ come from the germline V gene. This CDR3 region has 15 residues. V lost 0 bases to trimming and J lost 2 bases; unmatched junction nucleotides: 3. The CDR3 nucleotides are TGCGCCAGCAGCTTGGCTAGCGGATACACAGATACGCAGTATTTT. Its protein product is CASSLASGYTDTQYF.

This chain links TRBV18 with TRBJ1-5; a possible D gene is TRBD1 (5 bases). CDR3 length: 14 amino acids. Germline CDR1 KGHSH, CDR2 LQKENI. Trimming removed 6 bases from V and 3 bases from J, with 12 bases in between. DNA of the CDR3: TGTGCCAGCTCTCCAGGACAATTCAATCAGCCCCAGCATTTT. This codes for CASSPGQFNQPQHF.

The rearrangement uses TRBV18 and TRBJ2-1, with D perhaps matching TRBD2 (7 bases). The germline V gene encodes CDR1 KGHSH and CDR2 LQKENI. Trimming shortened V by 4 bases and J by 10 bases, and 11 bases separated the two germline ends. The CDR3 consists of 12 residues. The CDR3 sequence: CASSHREGEQFF. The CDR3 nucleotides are TGTGCCAGCTCACACAGGGAGGGCGAGCAGTTCTTC.

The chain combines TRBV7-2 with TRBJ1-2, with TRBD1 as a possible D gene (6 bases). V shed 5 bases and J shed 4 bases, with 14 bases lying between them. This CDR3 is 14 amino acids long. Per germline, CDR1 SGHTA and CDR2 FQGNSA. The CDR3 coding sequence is TGTGCCAGCAGCACCCAGACAGGCAGCTATGGCTACACCTTC. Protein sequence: CASSTQTGSYGYTF.

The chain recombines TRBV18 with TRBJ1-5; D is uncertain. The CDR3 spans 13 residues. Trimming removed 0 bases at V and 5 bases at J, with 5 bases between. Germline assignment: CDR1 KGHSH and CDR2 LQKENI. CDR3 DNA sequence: TGTGCCAGCTCACCACCGGGAGATCAGCCCCAGCATTTT. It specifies CASSPPGDQPQHF.

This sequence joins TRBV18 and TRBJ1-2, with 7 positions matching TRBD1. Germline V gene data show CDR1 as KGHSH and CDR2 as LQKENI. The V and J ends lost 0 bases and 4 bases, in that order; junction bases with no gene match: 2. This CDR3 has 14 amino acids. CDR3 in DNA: TGTGCCAGCTCACCACCAGCAGGGGGCTATGGCTACACCTTC. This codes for CASSPPAGGYGYTF.

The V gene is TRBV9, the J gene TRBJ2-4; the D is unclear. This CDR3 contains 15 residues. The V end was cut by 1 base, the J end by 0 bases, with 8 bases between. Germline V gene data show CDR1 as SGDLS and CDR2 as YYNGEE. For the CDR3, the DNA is TGTGCCAGCAGCGTACGCGGAACAGCCAAAAACATTCAGTACTTC. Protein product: CASSVRGTAKNIQYF.

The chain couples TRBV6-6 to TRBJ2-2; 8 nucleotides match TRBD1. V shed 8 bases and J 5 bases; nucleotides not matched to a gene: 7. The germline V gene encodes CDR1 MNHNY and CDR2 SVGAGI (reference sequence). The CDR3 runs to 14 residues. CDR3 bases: TGTGCCAGCCTAAGGACAGGGTTGACCGGGGAGCTGTTTTTT. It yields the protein CASLRTGLTGELFF.

The CDR3 DNA reads TGTGCCAGCAGACCGCCCCGAGGGAACACTGAAGCTTTCTTT. Translation gives CASRPPRGNTEAFF. V is TRBV6-5 and J is TRBJ1-1, with unresolved D. Trimming pared 6 bases from V and 1 base from J, leaving 12 bases between. In germline, CDR1 is MNHEY, CDR2 SVGAGI. The CDR3 length is 14 residues.

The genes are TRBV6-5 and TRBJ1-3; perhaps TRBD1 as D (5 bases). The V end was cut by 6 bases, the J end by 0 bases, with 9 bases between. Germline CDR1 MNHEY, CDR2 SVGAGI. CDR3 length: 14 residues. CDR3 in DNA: TGTGCCAGCAGCGGGACTTTCTCTGGAAACACCATATATTTT. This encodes CASSGTFSGNTIYF.

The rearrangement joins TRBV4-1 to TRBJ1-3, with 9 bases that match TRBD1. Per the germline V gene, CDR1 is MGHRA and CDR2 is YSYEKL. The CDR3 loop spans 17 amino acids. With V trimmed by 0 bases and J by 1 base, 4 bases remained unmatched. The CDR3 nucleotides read TGCGCCAGCAGCCAAGAAGGGACAGGGTTATCTGGAAACACCATATATTTT. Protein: CASSQEGTGLSGNTIYF.

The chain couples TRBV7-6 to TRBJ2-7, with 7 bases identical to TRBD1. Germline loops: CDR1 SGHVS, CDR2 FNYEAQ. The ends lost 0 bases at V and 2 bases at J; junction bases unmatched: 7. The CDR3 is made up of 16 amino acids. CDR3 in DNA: TGTGCCAGCAGCTTAGCCCACGGGACAGTGCCCTACGAGCAGTACTTC. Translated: CASSLAHGTVPYEQYF.

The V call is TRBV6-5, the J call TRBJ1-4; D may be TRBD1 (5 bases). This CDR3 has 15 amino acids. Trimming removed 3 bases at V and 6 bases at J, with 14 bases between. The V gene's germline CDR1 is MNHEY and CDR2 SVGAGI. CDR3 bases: TGTGCCAGCAGTTATTCACATTCAGGGTATGAAAAACTGTTTTTT. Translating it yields CASSYSHSGYEKLFF.

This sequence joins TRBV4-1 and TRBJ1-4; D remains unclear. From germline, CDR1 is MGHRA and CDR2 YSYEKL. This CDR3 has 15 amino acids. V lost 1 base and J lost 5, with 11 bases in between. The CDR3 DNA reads TGCGCCAGCAGCCAAGCGGGTTATGGGAATGAAAAACTGTTTTTT. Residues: CASSQAGYGNEKLFF.

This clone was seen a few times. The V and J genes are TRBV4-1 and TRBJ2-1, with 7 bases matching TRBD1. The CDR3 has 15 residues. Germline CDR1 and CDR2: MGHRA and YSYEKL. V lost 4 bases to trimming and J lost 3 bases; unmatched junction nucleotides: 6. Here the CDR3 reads CASSLDRVGYNEQFF. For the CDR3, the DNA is TGCGCCAGCAGCCTCGACAGGGTGGGCTACAATGAGCAGTTCTTC.

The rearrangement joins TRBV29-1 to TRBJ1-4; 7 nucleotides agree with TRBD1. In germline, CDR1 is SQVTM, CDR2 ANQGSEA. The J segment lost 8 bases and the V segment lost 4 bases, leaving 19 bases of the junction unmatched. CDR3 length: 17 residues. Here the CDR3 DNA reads TGCAGCGTTGTTTCTGTTACAGGGGACGGTAGGGGCGAAAAACTGTTTTTT. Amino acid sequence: CSVVSVTGDGRGEKLFF.

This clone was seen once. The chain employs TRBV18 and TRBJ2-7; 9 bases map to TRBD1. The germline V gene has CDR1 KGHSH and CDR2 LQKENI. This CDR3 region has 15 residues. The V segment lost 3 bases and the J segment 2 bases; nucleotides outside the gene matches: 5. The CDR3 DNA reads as TGTGCCAGCTCACCGGGACAGGGTTACACCTACGAGCAGTACTTC. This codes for CASSPGQGYTYEQYF.

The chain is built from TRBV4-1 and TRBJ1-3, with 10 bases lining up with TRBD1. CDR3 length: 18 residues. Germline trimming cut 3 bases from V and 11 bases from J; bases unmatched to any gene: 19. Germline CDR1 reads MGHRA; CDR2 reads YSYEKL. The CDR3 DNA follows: TGCGCCAGCAGCCATCCAGCTAGACAGGGGGCTCTGGGAACCGCCATATATTTT. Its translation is CASSHPARQGALGTAIYF.

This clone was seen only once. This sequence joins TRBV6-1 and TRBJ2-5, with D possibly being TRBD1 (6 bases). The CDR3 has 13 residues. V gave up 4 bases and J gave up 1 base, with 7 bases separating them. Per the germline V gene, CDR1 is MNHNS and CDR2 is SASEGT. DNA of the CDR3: TGTGCCAGCAGTGGGACAGTCCAAGAGACCCAGTACTTC. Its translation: CASSGTVQETQYF.

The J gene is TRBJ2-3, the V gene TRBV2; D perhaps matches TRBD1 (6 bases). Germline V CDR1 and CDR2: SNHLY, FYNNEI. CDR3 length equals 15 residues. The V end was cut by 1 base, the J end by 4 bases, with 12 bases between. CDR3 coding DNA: TGTGCCAGCAGTGAAGACAGGGCCCCGCCAGATACGCAGTATTTT. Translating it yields CASSEDRAPPDTQYF.

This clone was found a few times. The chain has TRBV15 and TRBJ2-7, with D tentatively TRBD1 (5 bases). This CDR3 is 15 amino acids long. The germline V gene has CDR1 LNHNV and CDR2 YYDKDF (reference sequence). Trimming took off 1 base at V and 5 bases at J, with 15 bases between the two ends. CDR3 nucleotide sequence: TGTGCCACCAGCAGAGCCCAGGCAGGGCGAGACGAGCAGTACTTC. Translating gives CATSRAQAGRDEQYF. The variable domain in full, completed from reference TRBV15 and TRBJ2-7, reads DAMVIQNPRYQVTQFGKPVTLSCSQTLNHNVMYWYQQKSSQAPKLLFHYYDKDFNNEADTPDNFQSRRPNTSFCFLDIRSPGLGDTAMYLCATSRAQAGRDEQYFGPGTRLTVT.

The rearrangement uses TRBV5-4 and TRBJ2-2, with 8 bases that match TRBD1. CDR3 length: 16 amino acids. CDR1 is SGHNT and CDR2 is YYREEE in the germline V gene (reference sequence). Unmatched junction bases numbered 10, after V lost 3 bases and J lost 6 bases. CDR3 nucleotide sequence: TGTGCCAGCAGCTACCGGGACAGGCCCCCCGCCGGGGAGCTGTTTTTT. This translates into CASSYRDRPPAGELFF.

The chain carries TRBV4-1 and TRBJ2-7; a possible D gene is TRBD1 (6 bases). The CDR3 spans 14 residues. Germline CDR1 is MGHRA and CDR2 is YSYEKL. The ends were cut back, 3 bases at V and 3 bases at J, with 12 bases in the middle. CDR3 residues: CASSQPGHLYEQYF. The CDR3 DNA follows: TGCGCCAGCAGCCAGCCGGGACACCTCTACGAGCAGTACTTC.

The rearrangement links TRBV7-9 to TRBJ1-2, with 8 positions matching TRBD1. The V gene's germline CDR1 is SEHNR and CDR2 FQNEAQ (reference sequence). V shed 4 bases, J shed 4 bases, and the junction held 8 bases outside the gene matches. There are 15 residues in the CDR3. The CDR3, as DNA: TGTGCCAGCAGCTCACCGGGACAGGACCTCTATGGCTACACCTTC. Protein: CASSSPGQDLYGYTF.